Following are 27 T cell receptor beta chains from one sample sequenced in a study of identical twins. TCRdb recomputed calls from the 5' RACE reads with MiXCR, one row per CDR3 protein. The data show some 900,000 distinct CDR3 sequences, approximately 13% seen once. The same specimen was also included in a second study, on yellow fever vaccine responses in identical twins.

The specimen was PBMCs. All receptors come from a woman aged 18 to 35 in good health.

There are many counts of this clonotype. The chain combines TRBV20-1 with TRBJ2-3; D is unclear. V lost 6 bases to trimming and J lost 1 base, with 14 bases between them. In germline, CDR1 is DFQATT, CDR2 SNEGSKA (reference sequence). This CDR3 comprises 14 residues. The CDR3 coding sequence is TGCAGTGCCATCGAGAACACTGGCACAGATACGCAGTATTTT. Translating gives CSAIENTGTDTQYF.

This clonotype was seen a handful of times. This chain links TRBV24-1 with TRBJ2-1, with TRBD2 identical over 8 bases. V dropped 4 bases and J dropped 2; count of bases not matched to a gene: 6. The CDR3 has 16 residues. Germline CDR1 and CDR2: KGHDR and SFDVKD. The CDR3: CATSDLSGDPYNEQFF. CDR3 coding DNA: TGTGCCACCAGTGACCTTAGCGGGGACCCCTACAATGAGCAGTTCTTC.

This clonotype has a handful of counts. The chain couples TRBV29-1 to TRBJ2-7, with unresolved D. V gave up 0 bases and J gave up 0 bases, with 18 bases separating them. This CDR3 has 17 amino acids. The V gene's germline CDR1 is SQVTM and CDR2 ANQGSEA. CDR3 loop: CSVEDQSLGKGSYEQYF. The CDR3 DNA is TGCAGCGTTGAAGATCAATCCCTAGGGAAGGGCTCCTACGAGCAGTACTTC.

The chain joins TRBV28 to TRBJ2-3; D unresolved. Germline-derived CDR1 and CDR2 are MDHEN and SYDVKM. CDR3 size: 13 residues. V lost 8 bases and J lost 4, with 13 bases in between. The CDR3 nucleotides are TGTGCCAGCTCGAGCCAGGCCCCAGATACGCAGTATTTT. The encoded protein is CASSSQAPDTQYF. Complete variable domain (other parts from reference TRBV28 and TRBJ2-3): DVKVTQSSRYLVKRTGEKVFLECVQDMDHENMFWYRQDPGLGLRLIYFSYDVKMKEKGDIPEGYSVSREKKERFSLILESASTNQTSMYLCASSSQAPDTQYFGPGTRLTVL.

With respect to this clonotype: Relative to the germline gene, one junction end is altered; a read error may explain this. The rearrangement joins TRBV5-1 to TRBJ1-6; TRBD1 aligns across 8 bases. Germline lookup yields CDR1 SGHRS and CDR2 YFSETQ. CDR3 length: 15 amino acids. This CDR3 reads CASSPGQGGNSPLHF. CDR3 nucleotide sequence: TGTGCCAGCAGCCCAGGACAGGGTGGTAATTCACCCCTCCACTTT. Variable domain in full (rest from reference TRBV5-1 and TRBJ1-6): KAGVTQTPRYLIKTRGQQVTLSCSPISGHRSVSWYQQTPGQGLQFLFEYFSETQRNKGNFPGRFSGRQFSNSRSEMNVSTLELGDSALYLCASSPGQGGNSPLHFGNGTRLTVT.

In this sample, this clonotype turned up a few times. The CDR3 loop is CASSASGQSSYEQYF. Here the CDR3 DNA reads TGTGCCAGCAGCGCTAGCGGACAGAGCTCCTACGAGCAGTACTTC. The V and J genes are TRBV9 and TRBJ2-7, with D possibly being TRBD2 (7 bases). Trimming removed 3 bases from V and 0 bases from J, with 13 bases in between. Germline assignment: CDR1 SGDLS and CDR2 YYNGEE. The CDR3 contains 15 residues.

This clonotype has just a few counts. Here the CDR3 DNA reads TGTGCCAGCAACCAGGGGGGAAGGGAGCAGTTCTTC. It yields the protein CASNQGGREQFF. This rearrangement joins TRBV6-5 to TRBJ2-1, with a weak D call TRBD1 (7 bases). Trimming shortened V by 7 bases and J by 10 bases, and 14 bases separated the two germline ends. Germline assignment: CDR1 MNHEY and CDR2 SVGAGI. The CDR3 runs to 12 residues.

This clonotype was counted only a few times. The chain links TRBV5-6 to TRBJ2-7; D uncertain. This CDR3 spans 13 amino acids. Germline V gene sequence: CDR1 SGHDT, CDR2 YYEEEE. The V and J ends lost 2 bases and 7 bases respectively, with 13 bases between them. The CDR3 bases are TGTGCCAGCAGCTTTCGACCGTACGGGGAGCAGTACGTC. This codes for CASSFRPYGEQYV.

This chain links TRBV10-3 with TRBJ2-1; 8 positions agree with TRBD1. Germline lookup yields CDR1 ENHRY and CDR2 SYGVKD. There are 15 residues in the CDR3. The V segment lost 6 bases and the J segment 5 bases; nucleotides outside the gene matches: 9. CDR3 DNA: TGTGCCATCAGCCCCCGTCAGGGGGCCGACAATGAGCAGTTCTTC. Translation: CAISPRQGADNEQFF.

This clonotype was found many times. J is TRBJ2-1 and V is TRBV3-1; a possible D gene is TRBD2 (6 bases). The CDR3 loop spans 16 amino acids. V lost 1 base and J lost 4, with 14 bases in between. Per germline, CDR1 LGHDT and CDR2 YNNKEL (reference sequence). The CDR3 DNA reads TGTGCCAGCAGCCAAGTTGGAGGGAGCGAATACAATGAGCAGTTCTTC. Its protein product is CASSQVGGSEYNEQFF.

The chain recombines TRBV15 with TRBJ1-5, with a weak D call TRBD1 (6 bases). Trimming shortened V by 4 bases and J by 3 bases, and 10 bases separated the two germline ends. CDR3 size: 14 residues. Germline-derived CDR1 and CDR2 are LNHNV and YYDKDF (reference sequence). CDR3 protein: CATSKNRDNQPQHF. CDR3 sequence (DNA): TGTGCCACCAGCAAGAACAGGGACAATCAGCCCCAGCATTTT.

The table lists this clonotype with many counts. The CDR3 region has the DNA TGCAGTGCTAGGTCGGTAGCGGGATATGAGCAGTTCTTC. Its protein is CSARSVAGYEQFF. V is TRBV20-1 and J is TRBJ2-1, with 8 bases that match TRBD2. This CDR3 comprises 13 residues. The germline CDR1 and CDR2 sequences are DFQATT and SNEGSKA (reference sequence). The junction had 6 bases not matched to a gene; V was cut back by 3 bases and J by 8 bases.

This clonotype occurred many times. The chain joins TRBV6-8 to TRBJ2-4; D gene unclear. The CDR3 length is 13 residues. Trimming shortened V by 0 bases and J by 7 bases, and 7 bases separated the two germline ends. Germline CDR1 and CDR2: MNHGY and SAAAGT. CDR3 coding DNA: TGTGCCAGCAGTTACTCGATCGATAACATTCAGTACTTC. Protein: CASSYSIDNIQYF.

The rearrangement joins TRBV20-1 to TRBJ1-5, with 8 bases aligning to TRBD1. Germline values: CDR1 DFQATT, CDR2 SNEGSKA (reference sequence). V gave up 4 bases and J gave up 1 base; unmatched junction bases: 6. The CDR3 is 15 amino acids. In DNA, the CDR3 is TGCAGTGCTACAGGGGGCACTATCAGCAATCAGCCCCAGCATTTT. This gives the protein CSATGGTISNQPQHF.

This CDR3 is CASSYSKAGGPPTGEQYF. The CDR3 DNA reads TGTGCCAGCAGTTACTCGAAAGCGGGAGGGCCCCCCACTGGCGAGCAGTACTTC. The V and J genes are TRBV6-5 and TRBJ2-7; TRBD2 matches 10 bases. V dropped 0 bases and J dropped 6; count of bases not matched to a gene: 14. Germline V gene sequence: CDR1 MNHEY, CDR2 SVGAGI. This CDR3 is 18 amino acids long.

This chain joins TRBV5-1 and TRBJ2-1, with 10 bases lining up with TRBD1. Per the germline V gene, CDR1 is SGHRS and CDR2 is YFSETQ. After removal of 6 bases from V and 0 bases from J, the junction contained 12 bases not matched to a gene. The CDR3 is made up of 18 amino acids. CDR3 protein: CASIAGQGLVGSYNEQFF. For the CDR3, the DNA is TGCGCCAGCATAGCGGGACAGGGGTTGGTTGGCTCCTACAATGAGCAGTTCTTC.

This rearrangement joins TRBV7-8 to TRBJ1-1, with D hard to call. The germline V and J ends were trimmed by 4 bases and 4 bases, with 13 bases remaining between them. Per germline, CDR1 SGHVS and CDR2 FQNEAQ. The CDR3 is 14 amino acids. The CDR3: CASSSSDAGTEAFF. In nucleotides, the CDR3 is TGTGCCAGCAGCTCCTCAGACGCGGGCACTGAAGCTTTCTTT.

The chain is built from TRBV12-3 or TRBV12-4 and TRBJ1-1; D is unclear. This CDR3 spans 15 amino acids. Between the trimmed V and J ends, which lost 9 bases and 3 bases, there was a span of 20 bases. Here the CDR3 reads CASDAFSGTDTEAFF. For the CDR3, the DNA is TGTGCCAGTGACGCCTTTTCGGGAACCGACACTGAAGCTTTCTTT.

V and J are TRBV18 and TRBJ2-1; D gene unclear. The CDR3 has 14 amino acids. Germline V lookup: CDR1 KGHSH, CDR2 LQKENI. The V end lost 3 bases, the J end lost 7 bases, and 13 bases lay between the germline ends. CDR3 sequence (DNA): TGTGCCAGCTCACCGGACCGGGTGCTTAATGAGCAGTTCTTC. This gives the protein CASSPDRVLNEQFF.

This clonotype occurred many times. This chain connects TRBV5-1 to TRBJ2-3, with a possible D match to TRBD1 (6 bases). Germline V gene sequence: CDR1 SGHRS, CDR2 YFSETQ. The CDR3 consists of 17 residues. The ends were cut back, 0 bases at V and 0 bases at J, with 14 bases in the middle. The CDR3 region has the DNA TGCGCCAGCAGCTTGGCAGCAGGGGCCCCCAGCACAGATACGCAGTATTTT. As protein: CASSLAAGAPSTDTQYF.

V is TRBV12-3 or TRBV12-4 and J is TRBJ2-2; possible D gene TRBD1, 6 bases. CDR3 length: 19 residues. The germline V and J ends were trimmed by 7 bases and 5 bases, with 29 bases remaining between them. The CDR3 region has the DNA TGTGCCAGCACCACACCTGAGGCAGGGGCTTTGAAGATTACCGGGGAGCTGTTTTTT. It is translated as CASTTPEAGALKITGELFF.

J is TRBJ2-7 and V is TRBV20-1, with 11 bases matching TRBD2. After removal of 4 bases from V and 7 bases from J, the junction contained 12 bases not matched to a gene. The CDR3 is made up of 15 amino acids. Per the germline V gene, CDR1 is DFQATT and CDR2 is SNEGSKA (reference sequence). The DNA of the CDR3 is TGCAGTGCTATTTTAGCGGGAGGGCCCTCGGGTGAGCAGTACTTC. It specifies CSAILAGGPSGEQYF.

The gene calls are TRBV20-1 and TRBJ2-1, with TRBD2 matching 10 bases. Germline V gene lookup returns CDR1 DFQATT and CDR2 SNEGSKA (reference sequence). After removal of 6 bases from V and 8 bases from J, the junction contained 13 bases not matched to a gene. The CDR3 covers 15 residues. This CDR3 reads CSASSLAGVWDEQFF. The CDR3 DNA reads TGCAGTGCATCATCCCTAGCGGGAGTATGGGATGAGCAGTTCTTC.

This clonotype came up a few times. The CDR3 loop is CASSQDEFYYGYTF. The CDR3 bases are TGCGCCAGCAGCCAAGACGAGTTTTACTATGGCTACACCTTC. J is TRBJ1-2 and V is TRBV4-1; D gene ambiguous. The CDR3 sequence is 14 residues long. Trimming cost V 0 bases and J 3 bases, with 8 bases left between them. Germline V gene lookup returns CDR1 MGHRA and CDR2 YSYEKL.

This clonotype was detected many times. V usage is TRBV5-1 and J usage is TRBJ2-3, with 13 bases matching TRBD2. Germline V gene sequence: CDR1 SGHRS, CDR2 YFSETQ. The CDR3 is 15 residues long. V was pared by 5 bases and J by 6 bases, with 6 bases of the junction left unmatched. The CDR3 reads CASRTGTSGIDTQYF. The CDR3 DNA reads TGCGCCAGCAGAACAGGGACTAGCGGGATTGATACGCAGTATTTT.

This clonotype showed up just a few times. The CDR3 protein is CASRRRYGTDTQYF. In nucleotides, the CDR3 is TGTGCCTCTCGACGGAGATATGGCACAGATACGCAGTATTTT. The J gene is TRBJ2-3, the V gene TRBV10-3; D is undetermined. Per the germline V gene, CDR1 is ENHRY and CDR2 is SYGVKD. Trimming cost V 11 bases and J 1 base, with 16 bases left between them. The CDR3 contains 14 residues.

V gene TRBV10-3 combines with J gene TRBJ2-2; D gene ambiguous. The V end lost 6 bases, the J end lost 7 bases, and 12 bases lay between the germline ends. Germline loops: CDR1 ENHRY, CDR2 SYGVKD. The CDR3 spans 13 residues. CDR3 sequence (DNA): TGTGCCATCAGCTTGATCCGTGACGGGGAGCTGTTTTTT. As protein: CAISLIRDGELFF.